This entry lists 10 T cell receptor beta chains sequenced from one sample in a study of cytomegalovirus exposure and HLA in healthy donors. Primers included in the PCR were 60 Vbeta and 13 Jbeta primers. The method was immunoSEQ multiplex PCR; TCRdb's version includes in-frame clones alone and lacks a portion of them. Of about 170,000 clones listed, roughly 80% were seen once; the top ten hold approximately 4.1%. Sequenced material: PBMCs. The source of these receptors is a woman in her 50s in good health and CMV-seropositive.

The CDR3 coding sequence is TGTGCCAGCAGCTCTCGGACAGGGTCGGGCACAGATACGCAGTATTTT. The encoded protein is CASSSRTGSGTDTQYF. The chain employs TRBV7-9 and TRBJ2-3; 8 bases fit TRBD1. Germline CDR1 SEHNR, CDR2 FQNEAQ (reference sequence). Trimming at V came to 4 bases and at J to 1 base, leaving 7 bases not matched to a gene. The CDR3 totals 16 residues.

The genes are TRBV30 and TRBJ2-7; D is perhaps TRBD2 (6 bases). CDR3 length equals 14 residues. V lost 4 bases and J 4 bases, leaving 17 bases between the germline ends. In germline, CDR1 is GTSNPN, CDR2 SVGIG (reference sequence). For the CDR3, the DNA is TGTGCCTGGACTCCTCTAGCGCCCGGGTACGAGCAGTACTTC. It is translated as CAWTPLAPGYEQYF.

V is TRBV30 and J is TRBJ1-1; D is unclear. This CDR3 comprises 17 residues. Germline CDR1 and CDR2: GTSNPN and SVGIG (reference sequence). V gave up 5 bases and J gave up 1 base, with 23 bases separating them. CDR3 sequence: CAWARNYIRGKNTEAFF. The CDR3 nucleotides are TGTGCCTGGGCCCGAAATTATATTCGGGGAAAGAACACTGAAGCTTTCTTT.

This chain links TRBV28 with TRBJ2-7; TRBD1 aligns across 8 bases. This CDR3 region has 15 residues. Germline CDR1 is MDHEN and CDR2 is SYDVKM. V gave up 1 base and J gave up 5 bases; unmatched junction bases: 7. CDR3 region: CASSLLGTGTHEQYF. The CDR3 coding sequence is TGTGCCAGCAGTTTATTGGGGACAGGAACCCACGAGCAGTACTTC.

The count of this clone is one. The CDR3 protein is CASWEGDTGELFF. The CDR3 DNA reads as TGTGCCAGTTGGGAGGGAGATACCGGGGAGCTGTTTTTT. The chain couples TRBV5-4 to TRBJ2-2; TRBD2 matches 7 bases. Germline trimming cut 8 bases from V and 5 bases from J; bases unmatched to any gene: 6. Germline lookup yields CDR1 SGHNT and CDR2 YYREEE (reference sequence). This CDR3 region has 13 residues. Supplemented by reference TRBV5-4 and TRBJ2-2, the full variable domain reads ETGVTQSPTHLIKTRGQQVTLRCSSQSGHNTVSWYQQALGQGPQFIFQYYREEENGRGNFPPRFSGLQFPNYSSELNVNALELDDSALYLCASWEGDTGELFFGEGSRLTVL.

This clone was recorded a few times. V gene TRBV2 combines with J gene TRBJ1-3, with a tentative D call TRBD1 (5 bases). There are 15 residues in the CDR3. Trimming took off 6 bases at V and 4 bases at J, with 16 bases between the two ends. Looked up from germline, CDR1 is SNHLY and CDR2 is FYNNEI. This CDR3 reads CASSLGAAPGNTIYF. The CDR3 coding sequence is TGTGCCAGCAGCCTAGGGGCGGCACCCGGAAACACCATATATTTT.

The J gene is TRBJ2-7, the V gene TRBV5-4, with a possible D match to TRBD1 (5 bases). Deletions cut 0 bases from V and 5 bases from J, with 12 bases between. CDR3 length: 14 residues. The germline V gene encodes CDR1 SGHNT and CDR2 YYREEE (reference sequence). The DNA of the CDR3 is TGTGCCAGCAGCTTGGGAAAGGGGAACCACGAGCAGTACTTC. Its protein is CASSLGKGNHEQYF. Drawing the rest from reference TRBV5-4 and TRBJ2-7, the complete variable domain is ETGVTQSPTHLIKTRGQQVTLRCSSQSGHNTVSWYQQALGQGPQFIFQYYREEENGRGNFPPRFSGLQFPNYSSELNVNALELDDSALYLCASSLGKGNHEQYFGPGTRLTVT.

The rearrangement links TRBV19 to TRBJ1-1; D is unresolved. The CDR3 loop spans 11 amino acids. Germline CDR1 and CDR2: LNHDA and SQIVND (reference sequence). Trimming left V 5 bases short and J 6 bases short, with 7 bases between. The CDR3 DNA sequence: TGTGCCAGTAGTTGGGCCTCTGAAGCTTTCTTT. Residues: CASSWASEAFF.

The CDR3 loop reads CASRARTGGGYGYTF. CDR3 sequence (DNA): TGTGCCAGCCGCGCCCGGACAGGAGGGGGCTATGGCTACACCTTC. The rearrangement uses TRBV6-5 and TRBJ1-2; 7 bases map to TRBD1. This CDR3 has 15 residues. V shed 8 bases, J shed 4 bases, and the junction held 13 bases outside the gene matches. Germline values: CDR1 MNHEY, CDR2 SVGAGI.

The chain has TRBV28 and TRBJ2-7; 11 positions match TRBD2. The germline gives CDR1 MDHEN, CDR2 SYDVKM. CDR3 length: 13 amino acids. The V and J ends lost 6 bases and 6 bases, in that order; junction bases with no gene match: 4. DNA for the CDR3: TGTGCCAGCAGCCCAGGACTAGCGGGCGAGCAGTACTTC. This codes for CASSPGLAGEQYF. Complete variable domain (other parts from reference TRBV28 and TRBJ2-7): DVKVTQSSRYLVKRTGEKVFLECVQDMDHENMFWYRQDPGLGLRLIYFSYDVKMKEKGDIPEGYSVSREKKERFSLILESASTNQTSMYLCASSPGLAGEQYFGPGTRLTVT.